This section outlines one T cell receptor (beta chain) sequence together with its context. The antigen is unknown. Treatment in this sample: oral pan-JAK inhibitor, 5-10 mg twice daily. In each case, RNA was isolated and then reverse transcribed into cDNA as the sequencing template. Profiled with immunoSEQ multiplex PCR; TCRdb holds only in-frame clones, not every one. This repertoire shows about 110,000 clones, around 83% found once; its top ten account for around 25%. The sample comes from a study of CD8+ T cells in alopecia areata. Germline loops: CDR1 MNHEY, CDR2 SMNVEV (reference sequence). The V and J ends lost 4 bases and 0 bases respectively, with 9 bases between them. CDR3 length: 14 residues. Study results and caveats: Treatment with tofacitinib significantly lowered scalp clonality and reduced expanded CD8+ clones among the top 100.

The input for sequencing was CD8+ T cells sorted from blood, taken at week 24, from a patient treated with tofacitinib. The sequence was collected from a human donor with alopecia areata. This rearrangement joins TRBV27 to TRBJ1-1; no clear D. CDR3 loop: CASSYTTLNTEAFF. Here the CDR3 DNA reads TGTGCCAGCAGTTATACCACACTGAACACTGAAGCTTTCTTT.